This passage covers 18 T cell receptor beta chains from one sample sequenced in a study of T cell changes during pregnancy in multiple sclerosis. TCRdb keeps only in-frame clones here, not all; method: immunoSEQ multiplex PCR. The sample carries tens of thousands of clones, 90% recorded once. The source was CD8+ T cells from peripheral blood mononuclear cells, collected before pregnancy. These TCRs come from a female donor with multiple sclerosis, enrolled in a pregnancy study.

V usage is TRBV19 and J usage is TRBJ2-7; 11 bases align to TRBD2. CDR1 is LNHDA, CDR2 SQIVND, per germline (reference sequence). This CDR3 has 14 amino acids. After removal of 5 bases from V and 7 bases from J, the junction contained 7 bases not matched to a gene. CDR3 coding DNA: TGTGCCAGTAGTCTTAGCGGGAGGGCCTGGGAGCAGTACTTC. Its translation: CASSLSGRAWEQYF.

This chain links TRBV4-1 with TRBJ2-7; weak D call: TRBD1 (6 bases). Germline V gives CDR1 MGHRA, CDR2 YSYEKL. V lost 3 bases, J lost 2 bases, and 14 bases lay in between. The CDR3 length is 15 residues. This chain's CDR3 is CASSQDTGSPYEQYF. The CDR3 nucleotides are TGCGCCAGCAGCCAGGATACAGGGAGTCCCTACGAGCAGTACTTC.

The CDR3 spells CASRTGDYTEAFF. The CDR3 DNA reads as TGTGCCAGCAGGACAGGGGATTACACTGAAGCTTTCTTT. The V gene is TRBV25-1, the J gene TRBJ1-1; 8 bases are shared with TRBD1. V gave up 6 bases and J gave up 3 bases; unmatched junction bases: 3. There are 13 residues in the CDR3. Germline V gene lookup returns CDR1 MGHDK and CDR2 SYGVNS.

The V and J genes are TRBV7-2 and TRBJ2-1; tentative D call: TRBD2 (6 bases). The V end lost 5 bases, the J end lost 3 bases, and 17 bases lay between the germline ends. Looked up from germline, CDR1 is SGHTA and CDR2 is FQGNSA. The length of the CDR3 is 16 residues. The CDR3 region is CASSPNPGLYYNEQFF. CDR3 bases: TGTGCCAGCAGCCCGAATCCGGGACTCTACTACAATGAGCAGTTCTTC.

The V call is TRBV14, the J call TRBJ2-1; TRBD2 matches 10 bases. Germline loops: CDR1 SGHDN, CDR2 FVKESK. V gave up 5 bases and J gave up 1 base; unmatched junction bases: 11. CDR3 length: 18 residues. The CDR3 DNA is TGTGCCAGCAGCTGGACTAGCGGCATCCATCCTTCCTACAATGAGCAGTTCTTC. Its protein is CASSWTSGIHPSYNEQFF.

V usage is TRBV4-2 and J usage is TRBJ1-1, with D unclear. Between the trimmed V and J ends, which lost 1 base and 1 base, there was a span of 10 bases. Germline V lookup: CDR1 LGHNA, CDR2 YNFKEQ. The CDR3 loop spans 15 amino acids. CDR3 nucleotides: TGTGCCAGCAGCCAAGTTGACGGGGAGAACACTGAAGCTTTCTTT. Translating gives CASSQVDGENTEAFF.

The chain employs TRBV25-1 and TRBJ2-3; 8 bases are a match to TRBD2. CDR1 is MGHDK, CDR2 SYGVNS, per germline. Germline trimming cut 2 bases from V and 4 bases from J; bases unmatched to any gene: 5. The length of the CDR3 is 15 residues. Here the CDR3 DNA reads TGTGCCAGCAGTGAAGGGACTAGTAGCGCAGATACGCAGTATTTT. Its translation: CASSEGTSSADTQYF.

The chain links TRBV30 to TRBJ2-5, with 10 bases matching TRBD1. This CDR3 comprises 14 residues. J lost 5 bases, V lost 3 bases, and 6 bases had no gene match. CDR1 is GTSNPN and CDR2 is SVGIG in the germline V gene (reference sequence). The DNA of the CDR3 is TGTGCCTGGAGCCTGACAGGGGGCTCCGAGACCCAGTACTTC. Translation gives CAWSLTGGSETQYF.

This clone has a single count. The CDR3 protein is CASSLEAGRGTQRYF. In DNA form, the CDR3 reads TGCGCCAGCAGCTTGGAGGCGGGCAGGGGGACGCAAAGGTACTTC. This chain connects TRBV5-1 to TRBJ2-7, with TRBD1 matching 7 bases. Germline lookup yields CDR1 SGHRS and CDR2 YFSETQ. V lost 0 bases to trimming and J lost 12 bases; unmatched junction nucleotides: 15. This CDR3 region has 15 residues.

The chain employs TRBV25-1 and TRBJ1-1; D gene ambiguous. V lost 2 bases and J lost 4, with 11 bases in between. The CDR3 runs to 14 residues. CDR1 is MGHDK and CDR2 is SYGVNS in the germline V gene. CDR3 sequence (DNA): TGTGCCAGCAGTGAACGAGGGTCCCTCACTGAAGCTTTCTTT. Its protein product is CASSERGSLTEAFF.

Judged by abundance, this clone is medium-sized. The chain recombines TRBV4-3 with TRBJ2-4, with 9 bases that match TRBD2. Germline values: CDR1 LGHNA, CDR2 YSLEER. The V and J ends lost 4 bases and 11 bases, in that order; junction bases with no gene match: 9. The CDR3 has 14 amino acids. Here the CDR3 reads CASSPSAGGDVQYF. As DNA, the CDR3 is TGCGCCAGCAGCCCGTCAGCGGGGGGTGATGTTCAGTACTTC.

The chain combines TRBV7-9 with TRBJ1-3; D possibly corresponds to TRBD1 (5 bases). Germline V gene lookup returns CDR1 SEHNR and CDR2 FQNEAQ (reference sequence). This CDR3 has 15 residues. V lost 5 bases and J lost 0, with 11 bases in between. In nucleotides, the CDR3 is TGTGCCAGCAGCCGTGACAGCAGCTCTGGAAACACCATATATTTT. It translates to CASSRDSSSGNTIYF.

The chain combines TRBV11-2 with TRBJ2-7; D is undetermined. This CDR3 comprises 11 residues. V was cut by 3 bases and J by 4 bases, with 4 bases left in between. The germline V gene encodes CDR1 SGHAT and CDR2 FQNNGV. CDR3 region: CASSFVYEQYF. The CDR3 bases are TGTGCCAGCAGCTTCGTTTACGAGCAGTACTTC.

In regard to this clone: This CDR3 is also generated by other DNA sequences in the sample. This sequence joins TRBV5-4 and TRBJ2-7, with 8 bases aligning to TRBD1. The germline CDR1 and CDR2 sequences are SGHNT and YYREEE (reference sequence). The trim removed 0 bases at V and 1 base at J, leaving 3 bases unmatched. The CDR3 contains 15 residues. CDR3 sequence reads: CASSLGQGASYEQYF. The CDR3 DNA sequence: TGTGCCAGCAGCTTGGGGCAGGGGGCTTCCTACGAGCAGTACTTC.

The chain has TRBV10-1 and TRBJ2-7; possibly TRBD2 for D (6 bases). CDR3 size: 14 residues. Trimming removed 3 bases from V and 4 bases from J, with 13 bases in between. CDR1 is WNHNN and CDR2 is SYGVQD in the germline V gene (reference sequence). The CDR3 reads CASSDSGVEYEQYF. As DNA, the CDR3 is TGCGCCAGCAGTGACTCGGGGGTGGAATACGAGCAGTACTTC.

J is TRBJ2-7 and V is TRBV4-2, with D possibly TRBD1 on 5 matching bases. V lost 4 bases and J 5 bases, leaving 27 bases between the germline ends. The CDR3 length is 18 residues. Germline CDR1 reads LGHNA; CDR2 reads YNFKEQ. CDR3 loop: CASSRSAPPTVSIHEQYF. DNA for the CDR3: TGTGCCAGCAGCCGCTCAGCCCCCCCGACAGTGAGTATCCACGAGCAGTACTTC.

This rearrangement joins TRBV6-1 to TRBJ1-1; no firm D call. This CDR3 spans 15 amino acids. Per germline, CDR1 MNHNS and CDR2 SASEGT. V gave up 2 bases and J gave up 6 bases, with 16 bases separating them. CDR3 bases: TGTGCCAGCAGTGAATCTCTTTGGCGCGGGGCTGAAGCTTTCTTT. Protein: CASSESLWRGAEAFF.

This clone was seen only a few times. This sequence joins TRBV5-1 and TRBJ2-2; no firm D call. V lost 6 bases and J lost 1, with 10 bases in between. Germline lookup yields CDR1 SGHRS and CDR2 YFSETQ. This CDR3 has 14 amino acids. CDR3 in DNA: TGCGCCAGCAACGCAGGTTTGAACACCGGGGAGCTGTTTTTT. Residues: CASNAGLNTGELFF.